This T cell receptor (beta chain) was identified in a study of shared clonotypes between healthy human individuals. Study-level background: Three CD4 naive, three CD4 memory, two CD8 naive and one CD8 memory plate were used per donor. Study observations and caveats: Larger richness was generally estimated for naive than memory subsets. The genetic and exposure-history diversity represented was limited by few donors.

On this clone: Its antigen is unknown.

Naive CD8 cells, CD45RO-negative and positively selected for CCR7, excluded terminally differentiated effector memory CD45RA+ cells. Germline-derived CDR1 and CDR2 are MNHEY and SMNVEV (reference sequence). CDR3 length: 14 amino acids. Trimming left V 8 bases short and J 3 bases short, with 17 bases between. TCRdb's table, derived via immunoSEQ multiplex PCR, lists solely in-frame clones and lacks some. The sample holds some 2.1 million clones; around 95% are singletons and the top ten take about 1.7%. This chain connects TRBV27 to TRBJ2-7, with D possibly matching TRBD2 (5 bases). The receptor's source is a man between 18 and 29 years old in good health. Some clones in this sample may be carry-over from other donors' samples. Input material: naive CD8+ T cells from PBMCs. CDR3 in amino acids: CASGRGGGGYEQYF. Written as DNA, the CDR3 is TGTGCCAGCGGCCGAGGCGGAGGTGGCTACGAGCAGTACTTC.